Shown below are 7 T cell receptor beta chains from a single sample sequenced in a study of beta chain features in type 1 diabetes. General observations from the study: A moderate, significant TCRB CDR3 shortening appeared in type 1 diabetes across four CD4+ subsets.

Investigators reverse transcribed all isolated RNA, so they sequenced expressed TCRB transcripts. Clones were read by immunoSEQ multiplex PCR, and TCRdb kept only the in-frame ones, dropping some. The sample records about 660,000 clones, 11% to 15% being singletons. Their antigens are not known. Sequences were obtained from naive CD4+ T cells from blood. These receptors originate from a man aged 18 to 30 with type 1 diabetes.

The rearrangement joins TRBV6-5 to TRBJ2-7, with a possible D match to TRBD2 (6 bases). The V gene lost 4 bases and the J gene lost 6 bases, with 19 bases spanning the gap. From germline, CDR1 is MNHEY and CDR2 SVGAGI. The CDR3 runs to 15 residues. CDR3 nucleotides: TGTGCCAGCAGTTCCATCGGGACGGAGGGCTTCGAGCAGTACTTC. This translates into CASSSIGTEGFEQYF.

V gene TRBV7-2 combines with J gene TRBJ1-5, with 7 bases fitting TRBD1. The CDR3 totals 13 residues. Germline V gene data show CDR1 as SGHTA and CDR2 as FQGNSA. V lost 3 bases, J lost 5 bases, and 1 base stayed unmatched. CDR3 region: CASSFTGDQPQHF. In nucleotides, the CDR3 is TGTGCCAGCAGCTTTACAGGGGATCAGCCCCAGCATTTT.

This clone was counted a few times. The rearrangement uses TRBV4-2 and TRBJ1-2, with unresolved D. Germline CDR1 LGHNA, CDR2 YNFKEQ. V shed 0 bases and J shed 8 bases, with 19 bases lying between them. The CDR3 loop spans 16 amino acids. The CDR3 coding sequence is TGTGCCAGCAGCCAAGATATTTACCGGGCTGAATTGGGCTACACCTTC. Its protein is CASSQDIYRAELGYTF.

Details on this clone: The same CDR3 also results from other DNA sequences found in this sample. V and J are TRBV5-1 and TRBJ2-1; D may be TRBD1 or TRBD2 (7 bases each). The germline V gene has CDR1 SGHRS and CDR2 YFSETQ. The germline V and J ends were trimmed by 2 bases and 7 bases, with 10 bases remaining between them. This CDR3 has 13 amino acids. In DNA form, the CDR3 reads TGCGCCAGCAGCTTCCAGGGGGGGAATGAGCAGTTCTTC. Its protein is CASSFQGGNEQFF.

This clone showed up just a few times. This chain connects TRBV2 to TRBJ1-2; D uncertain. Germline CDR1 is SNHLY and CDR2 is FYNNEI. The length of the CDR3 is 12 residues. V was clipped by 3 bases and J by 4 bases, with 6 bases between them. Written as DNA, the CDR3 is TGTGCCAGCAGTGACGAGCCCTATGGCTACACCTTC. It yields the protein CASSDEPYGYTF. The full variable domain, rest sourced from reference TRBV2 and TRBJ1-2, is EPEVTQTPSHQVTQMGQEVILRCVPISNHLYFYWYRQILGQKVEFLVSFYNNEISEKSEIFDDQFSVERPDGSNFTLKIRSTKLEDSAMYFCASSDEPYGYTFGSGTRLTVV.

This clone was seen only a few times. V gene TRBV7-2 combines with J gene TRBJ1-5, with a weak D call TRBD1 (6 bases). V gave up 5 bases and J gave up 5 bases, with 16 bases separating them. Germline values: CDR1 SGHTA, CDR2 FQGNSA. CDR3 size: 15 residues. The CDR3 is CASSLGHRVDQPQHF. The CDR3 bases are TGTGCCAGCAGCCTCGGCCACAGGGTCGATCAGCCCCAGCATTTT.

J is TRBJ1-1 and V is TRBV30; D not resolved. Trimming left V 0 bases short and J 3 bases short, with 8 bases between. Germline V CDR1 and CDR2: GTSNPN, SVGIG (reference sequence). CDR3 size: 13 residues. The CDR3 region is CAWSVQQDTEAFF. The CDR3 coding sequence is TGTGCCTGGAGTGTACAACAAGACACTGAAGCTTTCTTT.